The clone carrying this T cell receptor (beta chain) has at least ten counts. The V gene's germline CDR1 is SEHNR and CDR2 FQNEAQ (reference sequence). This CDR3 comprises 13 residues. The V end lost 2 bases, the J end lost 6 bases, and 7 bases lay between the germline ends. This entry belongs to a study of T-cell reconstitution after alpha-beta-depleted transplantation in children. The authors prepared the TCRbeta library with unique molecular identifiers. In TCRdb, the PCR reads were re-called with MiXCR into one record per CDR3 protein. There are about 240,000 distinct CDR3 sequences in the sample; approximately 12% occur only once, and over 2% lies in the top ten.

This chain uses TRBV7-9 with TRBJ2-2; D possibly corresponds to TRBD1 (6 bases). The specimen comprised PBMCs from the stem cell graft donor, sampled from the stem cell graft. The source is a human donor who donated a stem cell graft to a child with acute lymphoblastic leukemia. The CDR3 here is CASSLTGPGELFF. The CDR3 bases are TGTGCCAGCAGCTTAACAGGGCCCGGGGAGCTGTTTTTT.